Below are 9 T cell receptor beta chains sequenced from a single sample in a study of early T cells in non-severe SARS-CoV-2 infection. MiXCR was run by TCRdb on the 5' RACE reads, yielding one entry per CDR3 protein. The data contain 45,000 to 60,000 distinct CDR3 sequences, around 9.3% of them singletons. Material: whole blood. These receptors all come from an adult who was a healthcare worker with PCR-confirmed SARS-CoV-2 infection or an uninfected control (not recorded which).

A few counts support this clonotype. V usage is TRBV2 and J usage is TRBJ2-1; D is undetermined. This CDR3 has 13 amino acids. Trimming removed 5 bases at V and 7 bases at J, with 12 bases between. CDR1 is SNHLY, CDR2 FYNNEI, per germline. The DNA for the CDR3 is TGTGCCAGCAGTTACGACTGGGTTAATGAGCAGTTCTTC. Translated, it gives CASSYDWVNEQFF.

In its sample, this clonotype was seen many times. J is TRBJ1-1 and V is TRBV5-1; D gene uncertain. The V end lost 4 bases, the J end lost 3 bases, and 10 bases lay between the germline ends. There are 13 residues in the CDR3. Germline V gene lookup returns CDR1 SGHRS and CDR2 YFSETQ. The DNA for the CDR3 is TGCGCCAGCAGCGACGGAAGGCACACTGAAGCTTTCTTT. Amino acids: CASSDGRHTEAFF.

CDR3 amino acids: CASKVSGGSGNEQFF. The CDR3 bases are TGCGCCAGCAAGGTTAGCGGGGGGTCCGGGAATGAGCAGTTCTTC. This sequence joins TRBV10-2 and TRBJ2-1; TRBD2 agrees at 10 bases. V lost 7 bases to trimming and J lost 7 bases; unmatched junction nucleotides: 10. The CDR3 has 15 amino acids. From germline, CDR1 is WSHSY and CDR2 SAAADI.

The sample holds a few counts of this clonotype. The genes are TRBV29-1 and TRBJ1-2; 7 bases are a match to TRBD1. This CDR3 is built from 13 residues. V lost 7 bases to trimming and J lost 2 bases; unmatched junction nucleotides: 7. Germline CDR1 is SQVTM and CDR2 is ANQGSEA. The CDR3 is CSARTGINYGYTF. The CDR3 DNA follows: TGCAGCGCTCGGACAGGCATCAACTATGGCTACACCTTC.

Only a few counts were recorded for this clonotype. The V and J genes are TRBV20-1 and TRBJ2-3, with D possibly being TRBD2 (7 bases). Germline CDR1 DFQATT, CDR2 SNEGSKA (reference sequence). This CDR3 has 16 residues. V lost 7 bases and J lost 2, with 22 bases in between. CDR3 loop: CSVVRPGRGPTDTQYF. DNA for the CDR3: TGCAGTGTCGTTCGTCCGGGGCGGGGGCCCACAGATACGCAGTATTTT.

V gene TRBV7-6 combines with J gene TRBJ2-2, with TRBD2 identical over 9 bases. CDR1 SGHVS and CDR2 FNYEAQ come from the germline V gene. After removal of 4 bases from V and 1 base from J, the junction contained 7 bases not matched to a gene. This CDR3 spans 17 amino acids. Here the CDR3 reads CASSSSSGVLNTGELFF. In nucleotides, the CDR3 is TGTGCCAGCAGCTCGTCTAGCGGGGTCTTGAACACCGGGGAGCTGTTTTTT.

This clonotype was observed a few times. V gene TRBV5-5 combines with J gene TRBJ2-2, with D maybe TRBD1 (6 bases). Trimming left V 6 bases short and J 6 bases short, with 15 bases between. This CDR3 region has 14 residues. Germline values: CDR1 SGHKS, CDR2 YYEKEE (reference sequence). CDR3 sequence: CASNRGPGAGELFF. CDR3 nucleotides: TGTGCCAGCAACCGGGGCCCAGGGGCCGGGGAGCTGTTTTTT.

In this sample, this clonotype turned up a few times. The chain combines TRBV12-3 or TRBV12-4 with TRBJ2-3; D not certain. Trimming shortened V by 4 bases and J by 2 bases, and 4 bases separated the two germline ends. The CDR3 consists of 12 residues. The CDR3 sequence: CASSWDTDTQYF. The CDR3 nucleotides are TGTGCCAGCAGTTGGGACACAGATACGCAGTATTTT.

This clonotype was seen ten or more times. The genes are TRBV29-1 and TRBJ2-7; the D gene is possibly TRBD1 (6 bases). The germline V and J ends were trimmed by 6 bases and 6 bases, with 18 bases remaining between them. Germline-derived CDR1 and CDR2 are SQVTM and ANQGSEA. The CDR3 extends over 13 amino acids. The CDR3 is CSVAGLGASEQYF. The CDR3 nucleotides read TGCAGCGTGGCAGGTCTGGGGGCTAGCGAGCAGTACTTC.